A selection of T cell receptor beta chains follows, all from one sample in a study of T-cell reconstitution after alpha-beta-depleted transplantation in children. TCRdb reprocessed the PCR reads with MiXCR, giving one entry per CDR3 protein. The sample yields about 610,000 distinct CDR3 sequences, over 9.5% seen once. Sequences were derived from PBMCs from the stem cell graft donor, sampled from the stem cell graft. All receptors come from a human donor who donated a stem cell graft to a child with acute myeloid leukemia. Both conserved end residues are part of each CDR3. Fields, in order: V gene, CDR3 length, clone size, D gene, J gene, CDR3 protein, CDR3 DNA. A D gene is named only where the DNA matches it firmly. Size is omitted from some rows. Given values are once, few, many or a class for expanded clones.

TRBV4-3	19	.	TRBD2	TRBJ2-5	CASSQDNFGASGSRETQYF	TGCGCCAGCAGCCAAGATAATTTCGGGGCTAGCGGGAGTAGGGAGACCCAGTACTTC
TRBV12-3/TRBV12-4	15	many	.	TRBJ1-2	CASSFSPNWGYGYTF	TGTGCCAGCAGTTTTAGCCCGAACTGGGGTTATGGCTACACCTTC
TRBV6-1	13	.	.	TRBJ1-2	CASSLDSGTGYTF	TGTGCCAGCAGTCTGGACAGCGGAACTGGCTACACCTTC
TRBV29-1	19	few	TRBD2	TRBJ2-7	CSVEDRRASGLTLDYEQYF	TGCAGCGTTGAAGATAGGCGGGCTAGCGGGCTTACTCTTGATTACGAGCAGTACTTC
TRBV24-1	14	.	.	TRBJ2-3	CATSDLRGIDTQYF	TGTGCCACCAGTGATTTGAGAGGGATTGATACGCAGTATTTT
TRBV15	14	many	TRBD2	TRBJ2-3	CATSRTGGPDTQYF	TGTGCCACCAGCAGAACGGGAGGGCCAGATACGCAGTATTTT
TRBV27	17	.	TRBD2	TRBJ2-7	CASSSRGGAGELYEQYF	TGTGCCAGCAGCTCCCGGGGCGGGGCGGGAGAGCTCTACGAGCAGTACTTC
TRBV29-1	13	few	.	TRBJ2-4	CSVVGAGKNIQYF	TGCAGCGTTGTCGGGGCCGGCAAAAACATTCAGTACTTC
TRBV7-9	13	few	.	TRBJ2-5	CASSLSKAETQYF	TGTGCCAGCAGCTTAAGTAAGGCAGAGACCCAGTACTTC
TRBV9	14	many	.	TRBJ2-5	CASSVSGIQETQYF	TGTGCCAGCAGCGTATCTGGAATCCAAGAGACCCAGTACTTC
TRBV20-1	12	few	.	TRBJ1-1	CSLTVSLGRAFF	TGCAGTTTAACAGTGAGCCTGGGTAGGGCTTTCTTT
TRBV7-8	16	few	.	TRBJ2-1	CASSSMTSSGGGEQFF	TGTGCCAGCAGCTCCATGACTAGTAGCGGTGGGGGTGAGCAGTTCTTC
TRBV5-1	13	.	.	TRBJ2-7	CASSSGRAYEQYF	TGCGCCAGCAGCTCGGGCCGAGCCTACGAGCAGTACTTC
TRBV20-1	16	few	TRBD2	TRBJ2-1	CSAPGTSGSHRGEQFF	TGCAGTGCGCCTGGGACTAGCGGGTCCCATAGGGGTGAGCAGTTCTTC
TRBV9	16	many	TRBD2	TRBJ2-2	CASSPRGVAGGGELFF	TGTGCCAGCAGCCCCCGGGGGGTAGCGGGAGGCGGGGAGCTGTTTTTT
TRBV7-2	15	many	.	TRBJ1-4	CASSLVTTTNEKLFF	TGTGCCAGCAGCTTAGTAACCACAACTAATGAAAAACTGTTTTTT
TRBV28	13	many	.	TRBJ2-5	CASRSAGKETQYF	TGTGCCAGCCGGTCCGCGGGAAAAGAGACCCAGTACTTC
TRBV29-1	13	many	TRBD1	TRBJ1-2	CSVVSGGVDGYTF	TGCAGCGTTGTCTCAGGGGGCGTGGATGGCTACACCTTC
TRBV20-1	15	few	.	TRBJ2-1	CSARGRDLIRNEQFF	TGCAGTGCAAGGGGCCGGGACTTAATCCGCAATGAGCAGTTCTTC
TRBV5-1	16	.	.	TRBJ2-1	CASSLGTLISYNEQFF	TGCGCCAGCAGCTTGGGAACTTTAATCTCCTACAATGAGCAGTTCTTC
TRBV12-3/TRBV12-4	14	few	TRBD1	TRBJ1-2	CASRRTGTAGGYTF	TGTGCCAGCAGACGCACAGGGACAGCGGGAGGCTACACCTTC
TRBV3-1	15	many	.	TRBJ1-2	CASSQDGGPNYGYTF	TGTGCCAGCAGCCAAGACGGGGGGCCCAACTATGGCTACACCTTC
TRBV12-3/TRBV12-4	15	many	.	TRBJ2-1	CASTTAELGYNEQFF	TGTGCCAGCACTACAGCCGAGCTGGGGTACAATGAGCAGTTCTTC
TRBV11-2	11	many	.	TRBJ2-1	CASSFGLSPFF	TGTGCCAGCAGCTTCGGACTTAGCCCGTTCTTC
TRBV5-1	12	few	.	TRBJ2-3	CASSSRWDTQYF	TGCGCCAGCAGCTCAAGATGGGATACGCAGTATTTT
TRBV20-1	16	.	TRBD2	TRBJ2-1	CSARDNSGSHYNEQFF	TGCAGTGCTAGAGATAATAGCGGGAGCCACTACAATGAGCAGTTCTTC
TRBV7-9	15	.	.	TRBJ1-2	CASSVVKGGIYGYTF	TGTGCCAGCAGCGTTGTAAAGGGGGGTATCTATGGCTACACCTTC
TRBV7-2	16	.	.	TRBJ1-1	CASSFPGTFLNTEAFF	TGTGCCAGCAGCTTCCCGGGGACGTTCTTGAACACTGAAGCTTTCTTT
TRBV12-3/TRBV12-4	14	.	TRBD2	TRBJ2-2	CASSLAGDPGELFF	TGTGCCAGCAGTCTAGCGGGAGATCCCGGGGAGCTGTTTTTT
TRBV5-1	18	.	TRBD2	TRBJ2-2	CASSPPTSGPPNTGELFF	TGCGCCAGCAGCCCCCCGACTAGCGGGCCACCGAACACCGGGGAGCTGTTTTTT
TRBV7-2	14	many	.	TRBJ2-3	CASSSAQLALTQYF	TGTGCCAGCAGCTCCGCCCAACTAGCACTTACGCAGTATTTT
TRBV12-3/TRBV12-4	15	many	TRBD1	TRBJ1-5	CASSAQGASNQPQHF	TGTGCCAGCAGTGCACAGGGGGCAAGCAATCAGCCCCAGCATTTT
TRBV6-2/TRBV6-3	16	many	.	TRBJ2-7	CASTHLSPGSSYEQYF	TGTGCCAGCACCCACCTCTCCCCCGGGAGTTCCTACGAGCAGTACTTC
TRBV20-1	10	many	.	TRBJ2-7	CSAWTYEQYF	TGCAGTGCGTGGACCTACGAGCAGTACTTC
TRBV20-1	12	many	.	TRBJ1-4	CSARQSNEKLFF	TGCAGTGCTAGGCAATCAAATGAAAAACTGTTTTTT
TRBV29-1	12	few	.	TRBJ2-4	CSVVRGKNIQYF	TGCAGCGTTGTTCGTGGCAAAAACATTCAGTACTTC
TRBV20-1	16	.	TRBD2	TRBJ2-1	CSARETSGRYYNEQFF	TGCAGTGCTAGAGAGACTAGCGGGAGGTACTACAATGAGCAGTTCTTC
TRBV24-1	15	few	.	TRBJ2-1	CATSESGVTYNEQFF	TGTGCCACCAGTGAGTCGGGAGTAACTTACAATGAGCAGTTCTTC
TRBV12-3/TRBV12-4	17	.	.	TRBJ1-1	CASSHRTLGMRNTEAFF	TGTGCCAGCAGCCACAGGACTTTAGGTATGCGGAACACTGAAGCTTTCTTT
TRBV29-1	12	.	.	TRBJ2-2	CSVGKNTGELFF	TGCAGCGTTGGAAAGAACACCGGGGAGCTGTTTTTT
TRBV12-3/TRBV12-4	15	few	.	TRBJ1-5	CASSLAGGNAQPQHF	TGTGCCAGCAGTTTAGCAGGGGGTAATGCTCAGCCCCAGCATTTT
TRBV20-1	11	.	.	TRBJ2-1	CSARPSSEQFF	TGCAGTGCTAGGCCGTCGAGTGAGCAGTTCTTC
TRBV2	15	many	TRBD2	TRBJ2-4	CASSSNGLVENIQYF	TGTGCCAGCAGCTCTAACGGACTAGTCGAAAACATTCAGTACTTC
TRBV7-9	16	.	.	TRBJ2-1	CASSRIDGQRYNEQFF	TGTGCCAGCAGCCGAATAGATGGACAGAGATACAATGAGCAGTTCTTC
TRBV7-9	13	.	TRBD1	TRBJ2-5	CASGTGFGETQYF	TGTGCCAGCGGGACAGGGTTTGGGGAGACCCAGTACTTC
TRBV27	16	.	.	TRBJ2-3	CASSPRTPASTDTQYF	TGTGCCAGCAGTCCTAGGACTCCCGCTAGCACAGATACGCAGTATTTT
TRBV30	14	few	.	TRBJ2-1	CAWSPAGWDNEQFF	TGTGCCTGGAGTCCCGCGGGCTGGGACAATGAGCAGTTCTTC
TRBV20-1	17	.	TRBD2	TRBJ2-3	CSASPLTSGRRGDTQYF	TGCAGTGCTAGCCCCCTGACTAGCGGGAGAAGAGGGGATACGCAGTATTTT
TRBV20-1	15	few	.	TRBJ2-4	CSARGEGTKEGIQYF	TGCAGTGCTAGAGGCGAAGGTACCAAAGAAGGCATTCAGTACTTC
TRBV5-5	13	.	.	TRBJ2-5	CASRKGGGETQYF	TGTGCCAGCAGGAAGGGTGGTGGAGAGACCCAGTACTTC